This passage covers 19 T cell receptor beta chains from one sample sequenced in a study of regulatory T cells in long-lasting Graves disease. Arm-PCR of CDR3 regions with iRepertoire HTBI primers generated TCR beta libraries. In TCRdb, the multiplex PCR reads were re-called with MiXCR into one record per CDR3 protein. The sample consists of some 460,000 distinct CDR3 sequences, roughly 15% of them appearing once. Documented time point: newly diagnosed GD, antithyroid drugs for less than 3 months. TCR sequences were obtained from RNA taken from PBMCs. The data also belong to a second study, concerning T cells in Graves' hyperthyroidism and ophthalmopathy.

The specimen comprised peripheral blood mononuclear cells (PBMCs), sampled at new diagnosis, from a patient treated with antithyroid drugs. The receptors here all came from a man aged 35-49 years with Graves disease.

This clonotype has at least ten counts. The CDR3 reads CASSQTLAQTQYF. The DNA of the CDR3 is TGTGCCAGCAGTCAGACTCTGGCGCAGACCCAGTACTTC. The chain links TRBV28 to TRBJ2-5; no definite D call. The CDR3 has 13 residues. Trimming left V 5 bases short and J 6 bases short, with 13 bases between. CDR1 and CDR2 (germline): MDHEN, SYDVKM.

This clonotype was recorded at least ten times. J is TRBJ2-7 and V is TRBV20-1; 11 positions agree with TRBD1. CDR1 and CDR2 (germline): DFQATT, SNEGSKA (reference sequence). This CDR3 has 14 amino acids. V lost 1 base to trimming and J lost 6 bases; unmatched junction nucleotides: 5. In DNA, the CDR3 is TGCAGTGCTAGAGGGGGGACAGGGGGATTCGAGCAGTACTTC. Amino acid sequence: CSARGGTGGFEQYF.

The V and J genes are TRBV29-1 and TRBJ2-5, with unresolved D. Germline assignment: CDR1 SQVTM and CDR2 ANQGSEA. The V gene lost 8 bases and the J gene lost 3 bases, with 10 bases spanning the gap. The CDR3 loop spans 11 amino acids. CDR3 protein: CSPRTEETQYF. DNA for the CDR3: TGCAGCCCTCGGACCGAAGAGACCCAGTACTTC.

The gene calls are TRBV19 and TRBJ2-6; D uncertain. The CDR3 loop spans 15 amino acids. The V gene's germline CDR1 is LNHDA and CDR2 SQIVND (reference sequence). The germline V and J ends were trimmed by 2 bases and 0 bases, with 5 bases remaining between them. CDR3 bases: TGTGCCAGTAGTATATTGAGCTCTGGGGCCAACGTCCTGACTTTC. Its protein product is CASSILSSGANVLTF.

This clonotype has at least ten counts. The V call is TRBV6-1, the J call TRBJ2-7, with 7 nucleotides matching TRBD1. This CDR3 spans 14 amino acids. Germline CDR1 reads MNHNS; CDR2 reads SASEGT. V gave up 5 bases and J gave up 5 bases; unmatched junction bases: 9. CDR3 sequence: CASSIDRELDEQYF. DNA for the CDR3: TGTGCCAGCAGTATTGACAGGGAACTCGACGAGCAGTACTTC.

There are many counts of this clonotype. The chain joins TRBV28 to TRBJ2-1; D remains ambiguous. The CDR3 totals 14 residues. Germline V gene sequence: CDR1 MDHEN, CDR2 SYDVKM. Deletions cut 4 bases from V and 3 bases from J, with 10 bases between. CDR3: CASSSPMGYNEQFF. Here the CDR3 DNA reads TGTGCCAGCAGTTCCCCCATGGGCTACAATGAGCAGTTCTTC.

The sample holds many counts of this clonotype. The chain is built from TRBV18 and TRBJ2-3; maybe TRBD1 (5 bases). Trimming cost V 1 base and J 1 base, with 9 bases left between them. CDR3 size: 15 residues. Germline V gives CDR1 KGHSH, CDR2 LQKENI. The CDR3 loop is CASSPRSRGTDTQYF. The CDR3 DNA is TGTGCCAGCTCACCACGAAGCAGGGGCACAGATACGCAGTATTTT.

The chain carries TRBV12-3 or TRBV12-4 and TRBJ2-5, with a tentative D call TRBD1 (7 bases). The CDR3 consists of 14 residues. Between the trimmed V and J ends, which lost 7 bases and 5 bases, there was a span of 17 bases. CDR3 amino acids: CASTPEQGRETQYF. In DNA, the CDR3 is TGTGCCAGCACACCGGAACAGGGGAGGGAGACCCAGTACTTC.

On this clonotype: This clone may be a read error of a much larger clone one base away. This chain joins TRBV6-1 and TRBJ2-1, with 9 bases matching TRBD2. The length of the CDR3 is 15 residues. Germline CDR1 and CDR2: MNHNS and SASEGT. DNA for the CDR3: TGTGCCAGCAGACCAATAGCGGGAGCCTACAATGAGCAGCTCTTC. It encodes CASRPIAGAYNEQLF.

This clonotype occurred many times. The chain couples TRBV11-2 to TRBJ2-3; TRBD2 might be the D (5 bases). CDR3 size: 14 residues. V was shortened by 5 bases and J by 5 bases, with 14 bases between the two germline ends. The germline gives CDR1 SGHAT, CDR2 FQNNGV. The CDR3: CASSRTAAGDTQYF. The CDR3 DNA follows: TGTGCCAGCAGCCGGACTGCCGCCGGAGATACGCAGTATTTT. Filled out from reference TRBV11-2 and TRBJ2-3, the complete variable domain reads EAGVAQSPRYKIIEKRQSVAFWCNPISGHATLYWYQQILGQGPKLLIQFQNNGVVDDSQLPKDRFSAERLKGVDSTLKIQPAKLEDSAVYLCASSRTAAGDTQYFGPGTRLTVL.

This clonotype was counted many times. This chain joins TRBV11-2 and TRBJ2-2; 15 nucleotides line up with TRBD2. V was clipped by 0 bases and J by 7 bases; unmatched bases: 9. There are 19 residues in the CDR3. Germline V lookup: CDR1 SGHAT, CDR2 FQNNGV. CDR3 amino acids: CASSLEGLAGGYGDGELFF. The CDR3 DNA reads TGTGCCAGCAGCTTAGAGGGACTAGCGGGAGGTTATGGGGACGGGGAGCTGTTTTTT.

This clonotype was counted at least ten times. The V and J genes are TRBV6-1 and TRBJ2-1, with no clear D. Trimming removed 6 bases at V and 7 bases at J, with 10 bases between. The CDR3 consists of 12 residues. Germline V lookup: CDR1 MNHNS, CDR2 SASEGT. The CDR3 coding sequence is TGTGCCAGCAGGCAACCGCGGAATGAGCAGTTCTTC. It specifies CASRQPRNEQFF.

This chain links TRBV9 with TRBJ2-1; TRBD2 agrees at 8 bases. The germline CDR1 and CDR2 sequences are SGDLS and YYNGEE. This CDR3 contains 15 residues. V was clipped by 4 bases and J by 8 bases; unmatched bases: 11. The CDR3 region has the DNA TGTGCCAGCAGCACCTCGGACGGGGGGGGCCATGAGCAGTTCTTC. This translates into CASSTSDGGGHEQFF. Combining the CDR3 with reference TRBV9 and TRBJ2-1 gives the whole variable domain DSGVTQTPKHLITATGQRVTLRCSPRSGDLSVYWYQQSLDQGLQFLIQYYNGEERAKGNILERFSAQQFPDLHSELNLSSLELGDSALYFCASSTSDGGGHEQFFGPGTRLTVL.

On this clonotype itself: The CDR3 does not end in the conserved phenylalanine or tryptophan, so this is likely a read error. V usage is TRBV7-8 and J usage is TRBJ2-3; D gene unclear. This CDR3 is 14 amino acids long. Trimming took 1 base from V and 2 from J, leaving 7 bases between them. Looked up from germline, CDR1 is SGHVS and CDR2 is FQNEAQ. The CDR3 reads CASSLEPNTDTQYL. The CDR3, as DNA: TGTGCCAGCAGCTTAGAACCAAACACAGATACGCAGTATCTT.

At least ten counts were recorded for this clonotype. V and J are TRBV28 and TRBJ2-7; 9 nucleotides line up with TRBD2. The CDR3 has 20 amino acids. The ends lost 4 bases at V and 6 bases at J; junction bases unmatched: 25. The V gene's germline CDR1 is MDHEN and CDR2 SYDVKM. The CDR3 bases are TGTGCCAGCAGTTACCCGCGCGTGGGTCGCGGGAGGGCCAATGTAGGCGAGCAGTACTTC. This gives the protein CASSYPRVGRGRANVGEQYF.

This clonotype was picked up many times. The chain has TRBV12-3 or TRBV12-4 and TRBJ2-4; TRBD1 matches at 9 bases. The CDR3 loop spans 16 amino acids. The junction had 8 bases not matched to a gene; V was cut back by 6 bases and J by 2 bases. CDR3 protein: CASRSTGGGSKNIQYF. CDR3 DNA: TGTGCCAGCAGGTCTACAGGGGGCGGGTCCAAAAACATTCAGTACTTC.

This clonotype was seen repeatedly, ten times or more. The rearrangement joins TRBV7-2 to TRBJ2-1; TRBD1 agrees at 7 bases. The junction had 6 bases not matched to a gene; V was cut back by 8 bases and J by 2 bases. CDR3 length equals 14 residues. The germline V gene has CDR1 SGHTA and CDR2 FQGNSA. CDR3 loop: CASGGGQAYNEQFF. The CDR3 nucleotides are TGTGCCAGCGGGGGTGGACAGGCCTACAATGAGCAGTTCTTC. The whole variable domain, filled in from reference TRBV7-2 and TRBJ2-1, reads GAGVSQSPSNKVTEKGKDVELRCDPISGHTALYWYRQSLGQGLEFLIYFQGNSAPDKSGLPSDRFSAERTGGSVSTLTIQRTQQEDSAVYLCASGGGQAYNEQFFGPGTRLTVL.

This clonotype was seen ten or more times. The CDR3 reads CASSPTQGVNSPLHF. In DNA form, the CDR3 reads TGCGCCAGCAGCCCAACACAGGGGGTTAATTCACCCCTCCACTTT. This chain links TRBV5-1 with TRBJ1-6; 8 bases align to TRBD1. J gave up 6 bases and V 4 bases, and 6 bases lay outside the gene matches. The CDR3 is 15 residues long. Germline V gene sequence: CDR1 SGHRS, CDR2 YFSETQ.

This clonotype was picked up many times. The chain joins TRBV7-9 to TRBJ2-7, with D possibly matching TRBD1 (6 bases). This CDR3 has 14 residues. Germline values: CDR1 SEHNR, CDR2 FQNEAQ (reference sequence). The V end lost 5 bases, the J end lost 3 bases, and 14 bases lay between the germline ends. The DNA for the CDR3 is TGTGCCAGCAGCAGCGACAGGACTTTCTACGAGCAGTACTTC. Amino acids: CASSSDRTFYEQYF.